This T cell receptor (beta chain) was sequenced for a study of blood T cells in healthy people across ages. With 10 bases clipped from V and 13 bases from J, the junction kept 13 bases outside the gene matches. Germline-derived CDR1 and CDR2 are ENHRY and SYGVKD. The CDR3 consists of 12 residues. Primers used in a second PCR of about 6 to 11 cycles were a sample-barcoded 5' primer and a J-beta primer mix. TCRdb reprocessed the 5' RACE reads with MiXCR, giving one entry per CDR3 protein. This sample has around 1.7 million distinct CDR3 sequences; about 28% occur once, and the top ten carry 6.5% to 8.5%.

The TCR comes from a woman aged 30 to 39 in good health. The V and J genes are TRBV10-3 and TRBJ2-1; 7 bases line up with TRBD2. The sequenced sample was blood. Here the CDR3 reads CANREASGLQFF. The DNA of the CDR3 is TGTGCCAACCGGGAGGCAAGCGGGCTTCAGTTCTTC.